What follows are 18 T cell receptor beta chains derived from one specimen sequenced in a study of blood T cell repertoires in COVID-19 (dated by TCRdb to the early 2020s). The method behind the library was the immunoSEQ multiplex PCR assay. TCRdb re-hosts the immuneACCESS table, in-frame sequences only. Its copies lack some clones; in the studies checked, an unresolved V gene accounts for under half of them, and the cause for the rest is not known. The sample data list tens of thousands of clones, and about 80% of these were observed just once. The top ten constitute roughly 2% of the sample. Sequencing was done on a sample of peripheral blood. Every receptor here comes from a man between 60 and 70 years old with active COVID-19.

The chain employs TRBV6-2 or TRBV6-3 and TRBJ2-5; 13 nucleotides match TRBD2. V was pared by 5 bases and J by 3 bases, with 6 bases of the junction left unmatched. The CDR3 loop spans 16 amino acids. Germline V lookup: CDR1 MNHEY, CDR2 SVGEGT. The CDR3 DNA reads TGTGCCAGCAGTCCCAAAGGACTAGCGGGGGAAGAGACCCAGTACTTC. It specifies CASSPKGLAGEETQYF.

The chain uses TRBV5-4 and TRBJ2-2, with 13 positions matching TRBD2. Looked up from germline, CDR1 is SGHNT and CDR2 is YYREEE (reference sequence). Trimming removed 4 bases from V and 1 base from J; junction bases left unmatched: 1. The CDR3 covers 16 residues. The CDR3, as DNA: TGTGCCAGCAGCCGACTAGCGGGGGGGAACACCGGGGAGCTGTTTTTT. Protein sequence: CASSRLAGGNTGELFF.

The rearrangement uses TRBV6-2 or TRBV6-3 and TRBJ2-7; no clear D gene. V was shortened by 0 bases and J by 0 bases, with 15 bases between the two germline ends. Germline CDR1 reads MNHEY; CDR2 reads SVGEGT. The CDR3 totals 17 residues. Written as DNA, the CDR3 is TGTGCCAGCAGTTACTCGAGTTTTGGTTCCCGCTCCTACGAGCAGTACTTC. Translating it yields CASSYSSFGSRSYEQYF.

The chain has TRBV2 and TRBJ1-5, with D perhaps TRBD1 (5 bases). Deletions cut 6 bases from V and 6 bases from J, with 12 bases between. The length of the CDR3 is 13 residues. Germline CDR1 and CDR2: SNHLY and FYNNEI. The CDR3 DNA reads TGTGCCAGCAGAGGTAGGGGCGGTCAGCCCCAGCATTTT. Its protein product is CASRGRGGQPQHF.

The CDR3 coding sequence is TGTGCCAGTACCCAACAGGGCACCCAGATCTACGAGCAGTACTTC. Protein product: CASTQQGTQIYEQYF. The chain combines TRBV19 with TRBJ2-7, with D possibly matching TRBD1 (6 bases). With 7 bases removed from V and 3 bases from J, the gap between germline ends came to 19 bases. CDR1 and CDR2 (germline): LNHDA, SQIVND (reference sequence). CDR3 length: 15 amino acids.

V and J are TRBV2 and TRBJ2-5, with a weak D call TRBD2 (7 bases). CDR3 length: 17 amino acids. Germline V gene data show CDR1 as SNHLY and CDR2 as FYNNEI. The ends were cut back, 3 bases at V and 5 bases at J, with 22 bases in the middle. CDR3 DNA: TGTGCCAGCAGTGAGACGGCGAGGGGGGGAACCACGGAGACCCAGTACTTC. Encoded protein: CASSETARGGTTETQYF.

The genes are TRBV2 and TRBJ2-3, with D perhaps matching TRBD2 (5 bases). With 1 base removed from V and 1 base from J, the gap between germline ends came to 15 bases. Germline assignment: CDR1 SNHLY and CDR2 FYNNEI. There are 17 residues in the CDR3. The DNA for the CDR3 is TGTGCCAGCAGTGAAGTCGGCGGCGGGCGGGGCACAGATACGCAGTATTTT. It yields the protein CASSEVGGGRGTDTQYF.

The chain joins TRBV7-2 to TRBJ2-1; 8 bases are shared with TRBD1. The CDR3 is made up of 16 amino acids. V shed 5 bases and J 3 bases; nucleotides not matched to a gene: 9. Germline CDR1 and CDR2: SGHTA and FQGNSA. This chain's CDR3 is CASSPRTGTFYNEQFF. The DNA for the CDR3 is TGTGCCAGCAGCCCCAGGACAGGGACCTTCTACAATGAGCAGTTCTTC.

This sequence joins TRBV30 and TRBJ1-4; TRBD1 agrees at 9 bases. Trimming at V came to 5 bases and at J to 5 bases, leaving 3 bases not matched to a gene. This CDR3 contains 13 residues. Germline values: CDR1 GTSNPN, CDR2 SVGIG (reference sequence). CDR3 coding DNA: TGTGCCTGGGTGGACAGGGGAAATGAAAAACTGTTTTTT. Translation gives CAWVDRGNEKLFF.

This chain connects TRBV5-1 to TRBJ2-7; TRBD2 matches 11 bases. In germline, CDR1 is SGHRS, CDR2 YFSETQ. Germline trimming cut 3 bases from V and 3 bases from J; bases unmatched to any gene: 2. This CDR3 has 14 amino acids. CDR3 bases: TGCGCCAGCAGCTCCGGGACTAGCGGCTACGAGCAGTACTTC. Translated: CASSSGTSGYEQYF.

This clone was seen a few times. The chain has TRBV10-1 and TRBJ2-3; TRBD1 is a possible D gene (5 bases). The CDR3 spans 13 residues. V was shortened by 4 bases and J by 5 bases, with 10 bases between the two germline ends. CDR1 is WNHNN and CDR2 is SYGVQD in the germline V gene (reference sequence). The CDR3, as DNA: TGCGCCAGCAGTGCCTCGCAGGGAGATACGCAGTATTTT. It specifies CASSASQGDTQYF.

This clone was recorded only once. This specimen includes other DNA sequences encoding the same CDR3. This sequence joins TRBV6-2 or TRBV6-3 and TRBJ2-3, with D uncertain. V was shortened by 6 bases and J by 4 bases, with 5 bases between the two germline ends. CDR3 length: 11 residues. CDR1 is MNHEY, CDR2 SVGEGT, per germline. CDR3: CASSHSDTQYF. As DNA, the CDR3 is TGTGCCAGCAGCCACTCAGATACGCAGTATTTT.

This clone appeared a single time. CDR3 loop: CSASPTGGSYNSPLHF. The DNA of the CDR3 is TGCAGTGCTAGTCCCACAGGTGGCTCCTATAATTCACCCCTCCACTTT. V gene TRBV20-1 combines with J gene TRBJ1-6; weak D call: TRBD1 (5 bases). Germline V gene sequence: CDR1 DFQATT, CDR2 SNEGSKA (reference sequence). This CDR3 has 16 residues. Trimming left V 3 bases short and J 0 bases short, with 12 bases between.

This chain joins TRBV15 and TRBJ1-2; D call uncertain. The CDR3 contains 14 residues. The V and J ends lost 0 bases and 4 bases respectively, with 9 bases between them. Germline CDR1 reads LNHNV; CDR2 reads YYDKDF (reference sequence). The CDR3 bases are TGTGCCACCAGCAGAGAAGGAGGTCTCTATGGCTACACCTTC. Its translation: CATSREGGLYGYTF.

The genes are TRBV28 and TRBJ1-1; maybe TRBD1 (6 bases). V was shortened by 6 bases and J by 0 bases, with 14 bases between the two germline ends. The CDR3 length is 15 residues. Germline CDR1 reads MDHEN; CDR2 reads SYDVKM. CDR3 in DNA: TGTGCCAGCAGCAACCCTGACAGGCTGAACACTGAAGCTTTCTTT. Its translation: CASSNPDRLNTEAFF.

On this clone itself: This sample includes further DNA sequences coding for the same CDR3. The genes are TRBV12-3 or TRBV12-4 and TRBJ2-7; the D is unclear. Trimming shortened V by 6 bases and J by 4 bases, and 10 bases separated the two germline ends. CDR3 size: 12 residues. The CDR3, as DNA: TGTGCCAGCAGGAACAGCCTATACGAGCAGTACTTC. Translation gives CASRNSLYEQYF.

The genes are TRBV5-4 and TRBJ2-7; 10 nucleotides match TRBD1. CDR1 and CDR2 from the germline V gene are SGHNT and YYREEE (reference sequence). V was clipped by 3 bases and J by 4 bases; unmatched bases: 4. The CDR3 has 14 residues. CDR3 sequence reads: CASSSRTGGYEQYF. The CDR3 nucleotides are TGTGCCAGCAGCTCGAGGACAGGGGGGTACGAGCAGTACTTC. Full variable domain (missing parts from reference TRBV5-4 and TRBJ2-7): ETGVTQSPTHLIKTRGQQVTLRCSSQSGHNTVSWYQQALGQGPQFIFQYYREEENGRGNFPPRFSGLQFPNYSSELNVNALELDDSALYLCASSSRTGGYEQYFGPGTRLTVT.

This chain connects TRBV2 to TRBJ1-2, with D possibly being TRBD1 (5 bases). V was trimmed by 5 bases and J by 7 bases, leaving 20 bases between them. Looked up from germline, CDR1 is SNHLY and CDR2 is FYNNEI. The CDR3 extends over 15 amino acids. The CDR3 protein is CASSRGEGGRGGYTF. CDR3 in DNA: TGTGCCAGCAGTCGTGGGGAGGGAGGAAGGGGTGGCTACACCTTC.